This is a list of T cell receptor beta chains from one sample in a study of blood T cell repertoires in COVID-19. Assay used: immunoSEQ multiplex PCR; TCRdb lists only in-frame clones, some missing. The top ten hold less than 8% of the sample, which has 200,000 to 250,000 clones, about 86% seen once. The sample taken for sequencing was peripheral blood. The receptor set was obtained from a man between 60 and 75 years old with acute or convalescent COVID-19. Both conserved end residues are part of each CDR3. A D gene is named only where the DNA matches it firmly. The size entry is marked missing in some rows and otherwise reads once, few, many or a size class.

abundance	d_gene	v_gene	j_gene	CDR3aa	CDR3nt
-	-	TRBV28	TRBJ1-2	CASFNREPYGYTF	TGTGCCAGTTTTAACCGGGAGCCCTATGGCTACACCTTC
-	TRBD1	TRBV28	TRBJ1-6	CASSPFGQGNSPLHF	TGTGCCAGCAGTCCGTTCGGACAGGGGAATTCACCCCTCCACTTT
-	-	TRBV19	TRBJ1-5	CASSRGGVNQPQHF	TGTGCCAGTAGCCGCGGGGGGGTCAATCAGCCCCAGCATTTT
-	TRBD2	TRBV5-1	TRBJ2-1	CASSSKTSGPEQFF	TGCGCCAGCAGCTCCAAGACTAGCGGACCTGAGCAGTTCTTC
once	TRBD1	TRBV9	TRBJ1-5	CASSPGQGPNQPQHF	TGTGCCAGCAGCCCAGGACAGGGCCCCAATCAGCCCCAGCATTTT
-	TRBD2	TRBV19	TRBJ2-5	CASSHSSGSGETQYF	TGTGCCAGTAGTCACTCTAGCGGGAGTGGTGAGACCCAGTACTTC
-	TRBD2	TRBV19	TRBJ2-1	CASSIEGGSGLYNEQFF	TGTGCCAGTAGTATAGAGGGCGGGAGTGGTCTCTACAATGAGCAGTTCTTC
once	-	TRBV6-4	TRBJ2-7	CAKTRSSYEQYF	TGTGCCAAAACAAGGAGCTCCTACGAGCAGTACTTC
few	-	TRBV5-1	TRBJ2-5	CASSPGRLYQETQYF	TGCGCCAGCAGCCCAGGGCGGCTGTACCAAGAGACCCAGTACTTC
-	TRBD1	TRBV7-3	TRBJ2-2	CASSRDRTNTGELFF	TGTGCCAGCAGCCGGGACAGGACGAACACCGGGGAGCTGTTTTTT
few	-	TRBV5-4	TRBJ1-6	CASSFSADGGRSPLHF	TGTGCCAGCAGCTTCTCCGCCGACGGGGGAAGATCACCCCTCCACTTT
-	-	TRBV6-5	TRBJ1-2	CASSYLGGSNYGYTF	TGTGCCAGCAGTTACTTAGGGGGAAGTAACTATGGCTACACCTTC
-	TRBD1	TRBV19	TRBJ1-2	CASSPRTGENYGYTF	TGTGCCAGTAGTCCCCGAACAGGGGAGAACTATGGCTACACCTTC
-	TRBD1	TRBV29-1	TRBJ1-2	CSALGQRLANYGYTF	TGCAGCGCCCTGGGACAGAGGTTAGCTAACTATGGCTACACCTTC
-	-	TRBV5-8	TRBJ2-2	CASSLAVTGELFF	TGTGCCAGCAGCTTGGCCGTAACCGGGGAGCTGTTTTTT
-	-	TRBV4-2	TRBJ1-1	CASSQDPWEANTEAFF	TGTGCCAGCAGCCAAGATCCTTGGGAGGCGAACACTGAAGCTTTCTTT
-	-	TRBV7-3	TRBJ2-1	CASSQEVGSYNEQFF	TGTGCCAGCAGCCAGGAGGTCGGATCCTACAATGAGCAGTTCTTC
-	-	TRBV2	TRBJ2-3	CASSEEAVAGTDTQYF	TGTGCCAGCAGTGAAGAGGCGGTGGCTGGCACAGATACGCAGTATTTT
-	-	TRBV21-1	TRBJ2-3	CASSKDVSTDTQYF	TGTGCCAGCAGCAAAGATGTAAGCACAGATACGCAGTATTTT
-	-	TRBV2	TRBJ2-2	CASFGQTNTGELFF	TGTGCCAGCTTCGGACAGACGAACACCGGGGAGCTGTTTTTT
-	TRBD1	TRBV6-6	TRBJ2-5	CASSPGQGTGETQYF	TGTGCCAGCAGTCCGGGACAGGGGACGGGGGAGACCCAGTACTTC
-	TRBD1	TRBV6-2/TRBV6-3	TRBJ2-3	CASSPRGFTDTQYF	TGTGCCAGCAGCCCCAGGGGGTTCACAGATACGCAGTATTTT
many	-	TRBV12-3/TRBV12-4	TRBJ1-5	CASSLPGDQPQHF	TGTGCCAGCAGTTTACCAGGGGATCAGCCCCAGCATTTT
-	TRBD1	TRBV6-5	TRBJ2-2	CASSSGTVHTGELFF	TGTGCCAGCAGTTCCGGGACAGTTCACACCGGGGAGCTGTTTTTT
-	-	TRBV12-3/TRBV12-4	TRBJ1-1	CASSLTQAEAFF	TGTGCCAGCAGTTTAACACAAGCTGAAGCTTTCTTT
-	TRBD1	TRBV27	TRBJ2-7	CASSTWDRGLHEQYF	TGTGCCAGCAGTACCTGGGACAGGGGGCTCCACGAGCAGTACTTC
-	-	TRBV10-1	TRBJ2-1	CASRVQRYNEQFF	TGCGCCAGCAGAGTACAGAGATACAATGAGCAGTTCTTC
-	-	TRBV5-8	TRBJ1-2	CASSYPGFGDYGYTF	TGTGCCAGCAGCTACCCGGGGTTCGGGGACTATGGCTACACCTTC
-	-	TRBV9	TRBJ2-3	CASSVEGGVGEDTQYF	TGTGCCAGCAGCGTAGAAGGGGGAGTCGGGGAAGATACGCAGTATTTT
-	TRBD1	TRBV7-7	TRBJ2-5	CASSLPGGSRETQYF	TGTGCTAGCAGCCTACCAGGGGGCTCTCGAGAGACCCAGTACTTC
few	TRBD1	TRBV5-1	TRBJ1-5	CASSPGQGLNQPQHF	TGCGCCAGCAGCCCCGGACAGGGGTTGAATCAGCCCCAGCATTTT
-	TRBD1	TRBV5-1	TRBJ1-4	CASSSGQATNEKLFF	TGCGCCAGCAGCTCGGGACAGGCAACTAATGAAAAACTGTTTTTT
-	TRBD2	TRBV10-3	TRBJ2-3	CAISRTSGTAFSTDTQYF	TGTGCCATCAGCCGGACTAGCGGGACCGCCTTTAGCACAGATACGCAGTATTTT
-	TRBD1	TRBV5-8	TRBJ2-1	CASSLNRGRTYNEQFF	TGTGCCAGCAGCTTGAACAGGGGGCGAACCTACAATGAGCAGTTCTTC
-	TRBD1	TRBV4-1	TRBJ2-5	CASSQSSGQANKETQYF	TGCGCCAGCAGCCAGTCCTCGGGACAGGCGAACAAGGAGACCCAGTACTTC
-	-	TRBV11-3	TRBJ2-1	CASSLRGNQDNEQFF	TGTGCCAGCAGCTTACGGGGGAATCAGGACAATGAGCAGTTCTTC
-	TRBD1	TRBV5-1	TRBJ1-6	CASSLETGGNSPLHF	TGCGCCAGCAGCTTGGAAACAGGGGGTAATTCACCCCTCCACTTT
few	TRBD1	TRBV4-3	TRBJ1-2	CASSQDLGRGQGGYTF	TGCGCCAGCAGCCAAGATCTGGGCAGGGGGCAGGGTGGCTACACCTTC
-	TRBD1	TRBV30	TRBJ2-2	CAWSAGQGANTGELFF	TGTGCCTGGAGTGCAGGACAGGGGGCGAACACCGGGGAGCTGTTTTTT
-	TRBD2	TRBV7-6	TRBJ2-1	CASSLIAGVSRGNEQFF	TGTGCCAGCAGCTTGATAGCGGGAGTATCACGGGGGAATGAGCAGTTCTTC
-	TRBD2	TRBV6-6	TRBJ2-1	CASTRGLAGGNEQFF	TGTGCCAGCACCCGGGGACTAGCGGGAGGCAATGAGCAGTTCTTC
-	TRBD2	TRBV5-1	TRBJ2-5	CASRSPGTSGSGETQYF	TGCGCCAGCAGATCCCCCGGGACTAGCGGGAGTGGAGAGACCCAGTACTTC
-	TRBD2	TRBV19	TRBJ2-1	CASTPAPGTSGTNNEQFF	TGTGCCAGTACCCCTGCCCCCGGGACTAGCGGGACCAACAATGAGCAGTTCTTC
-	-	TRBV5-1	TRBJ2-3	CASSLEGHPTDTQYF	TGCGCCAGCAGCTTGGAGGGACATCCCACAGATACGCAGTATTTT
-	TRBD2	TRBV7-9	TRBJ2-1	CAGDGTSGRYNEQFF	TGTGCCGGCGACGGGACTAGCGGGAGATACAATGAGCAGTTCTTC
-	TRBD1	TRBV14	TRBJ1-1	CASSQDVTGGEAFF	TGTGCCAGCAGCCAAGACGTAACAGGGGGTGAAGCTTTCTTT
-	-	TRBV5-6	TRBJ1-2	CASSLELHYGYTF	TGTGCCAGCAGCTTGGAACTACACTATGGCTACACCTTC
-	-	TRBV6-5	TRBJ1-5	CASSYRTGQPQHF	TGTGCCAGCAGTTACAGAACCGGTCAGCCCCAGCATTTT
-	TRBD1	TRBV24-1	TRBJ2-7	CATSDRTGTYEQYF	TGTGCCACCAGTGACCGGACAGGGACCTACGAGCAGTACTTC
-	-	TRBV6-2/TRBV6-3	TRBJ2-3	CASSRDTLTDTQYF	TGTGCCAGCAGCCGGGACACCCTCACAGATACGCAGTATTTT
few	-	TRBV5-1	TRBJ1-4	CASSSSGFDSEKLFF	TGCGCCAGCAGCTCCTCAGGGTTTGACTCTGAAAAACTGTTTTTT
few	TRBD1	TRBV19	TRBJ1-2	CASSKDRAYGYTF	TGTGCCAGTAGTAAAGACAGGGCCTATGGCTACACCTTC
-	-	TRBV6-2/TRBV6-3	TRBJ1-1	CASSSTENTEAFF	TGTGCCAGCAGTTCCACAGAGAACACTGAAGCTTTCTTT
-	-	TRBV28	TRBJ1-5	CASSSRGGGSNQPQHF	TGTGCCAGCAGTTCGAGGGGGGGAGGGAGCAATCAGCCCCAGCATTTT
-	-	TRBV7-9	TRBJ1-2	CASSSDGGYGYTF	TGTGCCAGCAGCTCGGATGGCGGCTATGGCTACACCTTC
-	-	TRBV6-2/TRBV6-3	TRBJ1-5	CASSYRASGSQPQHF	TGTGCCAGCAGTTACAGGGCGTCGGGATCACAGCCCCAGCATTTT
-	-	TRBV30	TRBJ1-5	CAWSTPYGDYRQPQHF	TGTGCCTGGAGTACCCCTTACGGGGACTATCGTCAGCCCCAGCATTTT